The rows below give T cell receptor beta chains drawn from one sample of a study of siplizumab effects on memory and regulatory T cells. TCRdb keeps only in-frame clones here, not all; method: immunoSEQ multiplex PCR. The profile shows more than 85,000 clones, 80% to 95% of them singletons. The sample consisted of CD4+ T cells sorted from blood. Receptors were obtained from a human donor in good health. Some clones in this sample may be carry-over from other donors' samples. Both conserved end residues are part of each CDR3. Fields, in order: J gene, CDR3 length, clone size, V gene, D gene, CDR3 protein, CDR3 DNA. The D gene is left open where the match is weak. Clone size is shown for a subset of rows, as once, few, many or a class of expanded clone.

TRBJ2-5	11	once	TRBV6-6	-	CASSELETQYF	TGTGCCAGCTCCGAGCTGGAGACCCAGTACTTC
TRBJ1-5	13	-	TRBV6-6	-	CASSYSRDQPQHF	TGTGCCAGCAGTTACTCACGAGATCAGCCCCAGCATTTT
TRBJ2-7	13	-	TRBV10-3	-	CAISFQGGDEQYF	TGTGCCATCAGTTTTCAGGGGGGGGACGAGCAGTACTTC
TRBJ2-1	15	-	TRBV6-4	-	CARRGIKRNHNEQFF	TGTGCCAGGAGGGGAATTAAGCGGAACCACAATGAGCAGTTCTTC
TRBJ2-3	14	-	TRBV28	-	CASSKGVGKDTQYF	TGTGCCAGCAGTAAGGGCGTAGGGAAAGATACGCAGTATTTT
TRBJ1-2	14	-	TRBV14	-	CASSLTVRNYGYTF	TGTGCCAGCAGCCTGACAGTTCGTAACTATGGCTACACCTTC
TRBJ2-1	14	-	TRBV7-3	-	CASSATRSYNEQFF	TGTGCCAGCAGCGCTACCCGCTCCTACAATGAGCAGTTCTTC
TRBJ1-2	14	once	TRBV27	TRBD1	CASSFKTGNYGYTF	TGTGCCAGTTCTTTTAAGACAGGGAACTATGGCTACACCTTC
TRBJ2-7	15	-	TRBV9	-	CASSSNAIGGYEQYF	TGTGCCAGCAGCTCCAATGCAATTGGGGGCTACGAGCAGTACTTC
TRBJ1-1	13	few	TRBV6-4	-	CASSVEEGTEAFF	TGTGCCAGCAGTGTCGAGGAGGGTACTGAAGCTTTCTTT
TRBJ2-3	13	-	TRBV19	-	CATPGRGADTQYF	TGTGCCACCCCCGGGCGGGGCGCAGATACGCAGTATTTT
TRBJ2-7	14	-	TRBV29-1	-	CSVEGLRNSYEQYF	TGCAGCGTTGAAGGCCTGAGGAATAGCTACGAGCAGTACTTC
TRBJ1-1	19	-	TRBV18	-	CASSPRMGGVTARNTEAFF	TGTGCCAGCTCACCACGTATGGGAGGTGTAACAGCCCGGAACACTGAAGCTTTCTTT
TRBJ2-7	16	-	TRBV23-1	TRBD1	CASRPGQGVGAYEQYF	TGCGCCAGCAGACCGGGACAGGGTGTTGGGGCCTACGAGCAGTACTTC
TRBJ1-2	14	-	TRBV2	-	CASRAAGTQAGYTF	TGTGCCAGCAGGGCCGCCGGGACTCAGGCTGGCTACACCTTC
TRBJ2-1	15	-	TRBV18	-	CASSPGEGSYNEQFF	TGTGCCAGCTCACCAGGAGAGGGTTCCTACAATGAGCAGTTCTTC
TRBJ2-7	13	-	TRBV11-1	-	CASSLRQSYEQYF	TGTGCCAGCAGCTTGAGACAGTCCTACGAGCAGTACTTC
TRBJ2-7	14	once	TRBV11-2	-	CASSLDGSLGGQYF	TGTGCCAGCAGCTTAGATGGGTCGTTGGGAGGGCAGTACTTC
TRBJ1-1	14	-	TRBV15	TRBD1	CATSRDGKQGAAFF	TGTGCCACCAGCAGAGATGGTAAACAGGGGGCAGCTTTCTTT
TRBJ1-1	15	-	TRBV28	TRBD1	CASSLQTGGFAEAFF	TGTGCCAGCAGTTTACAAACAGGGGGCTTCGCTGAAGCTTTCTTT
TRBJ1-4	14	-	TRBV5-4	-	CASSLDRGREKLFF	TGTGCCAGCAGCTTGGACAGAGGGAGGGAAAAACTGTTTTTT
TRBJ1-4	14	-	TRBV11-2	-	CASSLRGNNEKLFF	TGTGCCAGCAGCTTAAGGGGAAATAATGAAAAACTGTTTTTT
TRBJ1-3	16	-	TRBV5-1	TRBD1	CASSSTPGTGGNTIYF	TGCGCCAGCAGCTCGACCCCCGGGACAGGCGGAAACACCATATATTTT
TRBJ2-3	15	-	TRBV14	TRBD2	CASSRTSGETDTQYF	TGTGCCAGCAGCCGGACTAGCGGGGAGACAGATACGCAGTATTTT
TRBJ2-7	15	-	TRBV6-6	TRBD1	CASTRYNQGAYEQYF	TGTGCCAGCACCCGATACAACCAGGGGGCCTACGAGCAGTACTTC
TRBJ1-2	15	-	TRBV5-8	-	CASSPFRGGNYGYTF	TGTGCCAGCAGCCCCTTTCGAGGGGGTAACTATGGCTACACCTTT
TRBJ1-2	12	-	TRBV5-5	TRBD1	CASSWDRSGYTF	TGTGCCAGCAGCTGGGACAGGTCTGGCTACACCTTC
TRBJ2-7	15	few	TRBV6-1	TRBD2	CASSEASGSFYEQYF	TGTGCCAGCAGTGAAGCTAGCGGGAGTTTTTACGAGCAGTACTTC
TRBJ1-1	14	-	TRBV21-1	-	CASSKGDTDTEAFF	TGTGCCAGCAGCAAAGGGGACACGGACACTGAAGCTTTCTTT
TRBJ2-1	17	-	TRBV7-8	TRBD2	CASSFPSVGGPGNEQFF	TGTGCCAGCAGCTTCCCCTCTGTGGGAGGGCCGGGCAATGAGCAGTTCTTC
TRBJ2-2	14	-	TRBV19	-	CASSPRTVTGELFF	TGTGCCAGTAGTCCACGGACGGTGACCGGGGAGCTGTTTTTT
TRBJ1-1	15	-	TRBV12-5	-	CASGLGTGPNTEAFF	TGTGCTAGTGGTTTAGGCACAGGACCGAACACTGAAGCTTTCTTT
TRBJ1-4	16	-	TRBV6-1	-	CASSVSGPESMNKLFF	TGTGCCAGCAGTGTCAGCGGGCCGGAATCGATGAACAAACTGTTTTTT
TRBJ1-1	12	once	TRBV12-5	-	CASGLRDTEAFF	TGTGCTAGTGGTTTAAGGGACACTGAAGCTTTCTTT
TRBJ2-3	13	-	TRBV9	-	CASSVSSTDTQYF	TGTGCCAGCAGCGTCAGTAGCACAGATACGCAGTATTTT
TRBJ2-7	14	-	TRBV23-1	-	CASSGQSFLYEQYF	TGCGCCAGCAGCGGGCAGTCTTTCCTCTACGAGCAGTACTTC
TRBJ2-1	16	-	TRBV4-1	TRBD2	CASSPHRQTSRNEQFF	TGCGCCAGCAGCCCCCACCGTCAGACTAGCCGCAATGAGCAGTTCTTC
TRBJ2-4	16	-	TRBV2	TRBD2	CASSSSLAVAKNIQYF	TGTGCCAGCAGCTCGTCACTAGCGGTAGCCAAAAACATTCAGTACTTC
TRBJ2-7	18	-	TRBV7-9	TRBD2	CASSATSGLADSVNEQYF	TGTGCCAGCAGCGCCACCTCCGGACTAGCGGACTCCGTGAACGAGCAGTACTTC
TRBJ1-3	15	-	TRBV30	-	CAWSPGGGSGNTIYF	TGTGCCTGGAGTCCCGGAGGGGGATCTGGAAACACCATATATTTT
TRBJ2-1	15	-	TRBV11-2	TRBD2	CASSLDLAGVYEQFF	TGTGCCAGCAGTCTAGACCTAGCGGGAGTCTATGAGCAGTTCTTC
TRBJ2-3	13	once	TRBV7-3	-	CASSRGATDTQYF	TGTGCCAGCAGCAGGGGGGCCACAGATACGCAGTATTTT
TRBJ1-1	14	-	TRBV5-4	-	CASSFVQNNVEAFF	TGTGCCAGCAGCTTCGTACAGAATAACGTCGAAGCTTTCTTT
TRBJ2-5	16	-	TRBV28	TRBD1	CASSRLGTGDSETQYF	TGTGCCAGCAGCCGTCTCGGGACAGGGGACTCGGAGACCCAGTACTTC
TRBJ2-5	13	-	TRBV19	-	CASSIGRSETQYF	TGTGCCAGTAGTATTGGAAGATCAGAGACCCAGTACTTC
TRBJ1-2	15	-	TRBV6-5	-	CASSESGDLGYGYTF	TGTGCCAGCAGCGAATCAGGGGACCTTGGCTATGGCTACACCTTC
TRBJ2-6	18	-	TRBV5-4	-	CASSLTGLIVSGANVLTF	TGTGCCAGCAGCTTGACGGGGCTGATAGTCTCTGGGGCCAACGTCCTGACTTTC
TRBJ2-3	16	-	TRBV7-9	TRBD2	CASSFGLAGGPDTQYF	TGTGCCAGCAGCTTCGGACTAGCGGGAGGGCCAGATACGCAGTATTTT
TRBJ2-3	14	-	TRBV7-9	-	CASSFEPSTDTQYF	TGTGCCAGCAGCTTCGAACCTAGCACAGATACGCAGTATTTT
TRBJ2-5	14	-	TRBV11-2	TRBD1	CASSPGTAKETQYF	TGTGCCAGCAGCCCTGGGACAGCAAAAGAGACCCAGTACTTC
TRBJ2-7	14	once	TRBV4-2	-	CASSLDYRGLEQYF	TGTGCCAGCAGCTTGGACTACAGGGGTTTAGAGCAGTACTTC
TRBJ1-6	15	-	TRBV5-8	-	CASRSVTGYQSPLHF	TGTGCCAGCAGATCTGTCACAGGGTATCAGTCACCCCTCCACTTT
TRBJ1-2	14	-	TRBV6-5	-	CAISEAHRDYGYTF	TGTGCCATCAGTGAGGCGCACAGGGACTATGGCTACACCTTC
TRBJ2-2	13	-	TRBV5-1	-	CASSLRGDGELFF	TGCGCCAGCAGCTTGAGGGGAGACGGGGAGCTGTTTTTT
TRBJ2-2	12	-	TRBV15	-	CATSLLVGELFF	TGTGCCACCAGTCTCCTAGTTGGGGAGCTGTTTTTT
TRBJ2-7	11	-	TRBV20-1	-	CSATLGNEQYF	TGCAGTGCTACCCTGGGCAACGAGCAGTACTTC